A single sample is the source of the 21 T cell receptor beta chains below, sequenced in a study of blood T cell repertoires in COVID-19. Assay: immunoSEQ multiplex PCR; the TCRdb copy retains only in-frame clones and omits some. The profile shows around 100,000 clones, more than 90% of them singletons. Sequenced sample: peripheral blood. Every receptor here comes from a young man with acute or convalescent COVID-19.

The V call is TRBV28, the J call TRBJ1-1, with D hard to call. V was shortened by 1 base and J by 0 bases, with 12 bases between the two germline ends. Germline CDR1 and CDR2: MDHEN and SYDVKM. This CDR3 is built from 16 residues. CDR3: CASSLSGRHLNTEAFF. The CDR3 nucleotides read TGTGCCAGCAGTTTATCCGGCAGGCACTTGAACACTGAAGCTTTCTTT.

This clone was counted once. V usage is TRBV18 and J usage is TRBJ1-6, with D tentatively TRBD1 (5 bases). CDR1 KGHSH and CDR2 LQKENI come from the germline V gene. The CDR3 is 15 residues long. V lost 2 bases, J lost 7 bases, and 12 bases lay in between. The CDR3 sequence: CASSPGASRNSPLHF. As DNA, the CDR3 is TGTGCCAGCTCACCAGGGGCAAGTAGGAATTCACCCCTCCACTTT. Complete variable domain (other parts from reference TRBV18 and TRBJ1-6): NAGVMQNPRHLVRRRGQEARLRCSPMKGHSHVYWYRQLPEEGLKFMVYLQKENIIDESGMPKERFSAEFPKEGPSILRIQQVVRGDSAAYFCASSPGASRNSPLHFGNGTRLTVT.

The V gene is TRBV6-1, the J gene TRBJ1-1; D ambiguous. CDR3 length equals 14 residues. CDR1 is MNHNS, CDR2 SASEGT, per germline. Trimming cost V 3 bases and J 7 bases, with 15 bases left between them. This chain's CDR3 is CASSDPPMDYEAFF. The CDR3 coding sequence is TGTGCCAGCAGTGATCCCCCCATGGACTATGAAGCTTTCTTT.

The DNA of the CDR3 is TGTGCCACCAGCAGAGATTCGACTAGCGGGGAGACCCAGTACTTC. Translated: CATSRDSTSGETQYF. The chain joins TRBV15 to TRBJ2-5, with TRBD2 identical over 10 bases. The CDR3 has 15 amino acids. The germline V gene has CDR1 LNHNV and CDR2 YYDKDF (reference sequence). Trimming cost V 0 bases and J 5 bases; bases outside gene matches: 3.

CDR3 sequence: CASADTDQPQHF. The CDR3 DNA reads TGTGCCAGCGCCGACACAGATCAGCCCCAGCATTTT. V gene TRBV28 combines with J gene TRBJ1-5, with D unresolved. CDR3 length: 12 amino acids. Trimming left V 8 bases short and J 5 bases short, with 10 bases between. Germline V gene sequence: CDR1 MDHEN, CDR2 SYDVKM.

The chain carries TRBV5-1 and TRBJ2-6, with TRBD1 as a possible D gene (5 bases). The CDR3 extends over 16 amino acids. V was pared by 1 base and J by 2 bases, with 10 bases between. CDR1 SGHRS and CDR2 YFSETQ come from the germline V gene. The CDR3 DNA reads TGCGCCAGCAGCTTGACAGGAATCACTGGGGCCAACGTCCTGACTTTC. This translates into CASSLTGITGANVLTF.

The V call is TRBV11-3, the J call TRBJ2-1, with 7 bases aligning to TRBD2. Germline-derived CDR1 and CDR2 are SGHNT and YENEEA. CDR3 length: 13 amino acids. V shed 2 bases, J shed 12 bases, and the junction held 7 bases outside the gene matches. CDR3 region: CASSLLSGMGQFF. DNA of the CDR3: TGTGCCAGCAGCTTACTAAGCGGGATGGGGCAGTTCTTC.

V and J are TRBV5-6 and TRBJ1-5, with D perhaps TRBD1 (5 bases). Germline loops: CDR1 SGHDT, CDR2 YYEEEE. This CDR3 spans 15 amino acids. Between the trimmed V and J ends, which lost 0 bases and 3 bases, there was a span of 10 bases. CDR3 region: CASSLGQTFNQPQHF. As DNA, the CDR3 is TGTGCCAGCAGCTTGGGACAGACCTTCAATCAGCCCCAGCATTTT.

The chain uses TRBV6-5 and TRBJ2-1, with 7 nucleotides matching TRBD1. Germline V lookup: CDR1 MNHEY, CDR2 SVGAGI. CDR3 size: 15 residues. With V trimmed by 0 bases and J by 9 bases, 8 bases remained unmatched. The CDR3 protein is CASSYSPDRVGEQFF. The CDR3 coding sequence is TGTGCCAGCAGTTACTCGCCCGACAGGGTCGGTGAGCAGTTCTTC.

By sample share, this clone is medium-sized. The chain employs TRBV7-9 and TRBJ1-2; a possible D gene is TRBD1 (6 bases). Germline V gives CDR1 SEHNR, CDR2 FQNEAQ (reference sequence). CDR3 length: 15 amino acids. The V end lost 6 bases, the J end lost 5 bases, and 19 bases lay between the germline ends. CDR3 DNA: TGTGCCAGCAGTCTCGACGGACAGCTAGGGTATGGCTACACCTTC. This sequence encodes CASSLDGQLGYGYTF.

V and J are TRBV7-2 and TRBJ2-7, with TRBD1 matching 9 bases. Germline V gene sequence: CDR1 SGHTA, CDR2 FQGNSA. Trimming took 5 bases from V and 0 from J; bases not matched to a gene: 5. This CDR3 region has 15 residues. CDR3 sequence (DNA): TGTGCCAGCAGCATCGGGACAGGGAGCTCCTACGAGCAGTACTTC. Translated: CASSIGTGSSYEQYF.

V usage is TRBV27 and J usage is TRBJ1-1; D gene ambiguous. V shed 0 bases and J shed 1 base, with 6 bases lying between them. The germline CDR1 and CDR2 sequences are MNHEY and SMNVEV (reference sequence). There are 14 residues in the CDR3. In DNA form, the CDR3 reads TGTGCCAGCAGTTTATCACCGGGGAACACTGAAGCTTTCTTT. Its protein product is CASSLSPGNTEAFF.

The rearrangement joins TRBV30 to TRBJ1-3; perhaps TRBD1 as D (5 bases). The V gene lost 0 bases and the J gene lost 1 base, with 7 bases spanning the gap. The germline CDR1 and CDR2 sequences are GTSNPN and SVGIG (reference sequence). The CDR3 is 14 amino acids. The CDR3 bases are TGTGCCTGGAGTGTGACAGCTTCTGGAAACACCATATATTTT. It specifies CAWSVTASGNTIYF.

This chain uses TRBV6-5 with TRBJ2-7; possibly TRBD1 for D (6 bases). V lost 7 bases, J lost 1 base, and 11 bases lay in between. Germline V gene lookup returns CDR1 MNHEY and CDR2 SVGAGI. The CDR3 totals 13 residues. The CDR3 DNA follows: TGTGCCAGCATCGGACAGCTTTCCTACGAGCAGTACTTC. Translated: CASIGQLSYEQYF.

This clone was counted a few times. J is TRBJ1-2 and V is TRBV7-9, with 7 bases lining up with TRBD1. V trimming: 6 bases; J trimming: 0 bases; junction bases outside the gene matches: 7. Germline CDR1 reads SEHNR; CDR2 reads FQNEAQ (reference sequence). This CDR3 region has 15 residues. The DNA of the CDR3 is TGTGCCAGCAGGCTTGGCGGGACAGCTAACTATGGCTACACCTTC. It specifies CASRLGGTANYGYTF.

The V gene is TRBV24-1, the J gene TRBJ1-2; TRBD1 might be the D (5 bases). The V end lost 7 bases, the J end lost 5 bases, and 16 bases lay between the germline ends. The CDR3 covers 14 residues. The germline gives CDR1 KGHDR, CDR2 SFDVKD. The CDR3 protein is CATSDQGISYGYTF. For the CDR3, the DNA is TGTGCCACCAGCGATCAGGGTATTAGTTATGGCTACACCTTC.

The rearrangement joins TRBV5-4 to TRBJ2-2; perhaps TRBD2 as D (6 bases). Trimming took 3 bases from V and 1 from J, leaving 16 bases between them. Germline values: CDR1 SGHNT, CDR2 YYREEE (reference sequence). CDR3 size: 17 residues. CDR3 sequence (DNA): TGTGCCAGCAGCTGGGCCGCGGGACGCGGGAACACCGGGGAGCTGTTTTTT. Translating it yields CASSWAAGRGNTGELFF.

The CDR3 DNA is TGCGCCAGCAGCCAAGAGCCCCCTCCCAACACAGGGGTGAGGAACACTGAAGCTTTCTTT. Translating it yields CASSQEPPPNTGVRNTEAFF. This chain links TRBV4-1 with TRBJ1-1; 7 positions match TRBD1. The CDR3 has 20 amino acids. J gave up 1 base and V 0 bases, and 17 bases lay outside the gene matches. The germline gives CDR1 MGHRA, CDR2 YSYEKL.

The rearrangement uses TRBV5-1 and TRBJ2-5; 9 bases are a match to TRBD2. Germline loops: CDR1 SGHRS, CDR2 YFSETQ. With 0 bases clipped from V and 5 bases from J, the junction kept 8 bases outside the gene matches. The CDR3 is 16 residues long. The CDR3: CASSLAGSGRAETQYF. The CDR3 nucleotides are TGCGCCAGCAGCTTGGCCGGTAGCGGGAGAGCGGAGACCCAGTACTTC. The full variable domain, rest sourced from reference TRBV5-1 and TRBJ2-5, is KAGVTQTPRYLIKTRGQQVTLSCSPISGHRSVSWYQQTPGQGLQFLFEYFSETQRNKGNFPGRFSGRQFSNSRSEMNVSTLELGDSALYLCASSLAGSGRAETQYFGPGTRLLVL.

The gene calls are TRBV18 and TRBJ2-7; perhaps TRBD2 as D (5 bases). The CDR3 sequence is 16 residues long. V shed 3 bases and J shed 2 bases, with 17 bases lying between them. Germline assignment: CDR1 KGHSH and CDR2 LQKENI. The chain's CDR3 is CASSPFEAVTTYEQYF. DNA of the CDR3: TGTGCCAGCTCACCTTTCGAAGCAGTGACTACCTACGAGCAGTACTTC.

V and J are TRBV30 and TRBJ1-1, with D possibly TRBD1 on 6 matching bases. V was clipped by 4 bases and J by 4 bases, with 13 bases between them. Germline values: CDR1 GTSNPN, CDR2 SVGIG (reference sequence). The CDR3 length is 13 residues. The CDR3 DNA follows: TGTGCCTGGACACCAACAGGGACCACTGAAGCTTTCTTT. Its translation: CAWTPTGTTEAFF.